Within the sample, the clone carrying this TCR beta chain is large. Its antigen is as yet unknown. From live CD3+CD8+TCRalphabeta+ cells, four PD-1 and/or TIGIT subsets were sorted. This record belongs to a study of circulating CD8 cells and anti-PD-1 response in melanoma. Findings and caveats of the study: TIGIT repertoires were least diverse, DNEG repertoires most diverse. Most experiments lacked replicates.

The CDR3 runs 14 residues. CDR1 MNHEY and CDR2 SMNVEV come from the germline V gene (reference sequence). J lost 6 bases, V lost 7 bases, and 9 bases had no gene match. Using approximately 14 ng of total RNA, TCR libraries were made with the QIAseq Immune Repertoire TCR panel. Each CDR3 protein is one row after TCRdb ran MiXCR on the reads. The table lists approximately 600 distinct CDR3 sequences, roughly 8.6% of them singletons. The receptor was derived from a human donor with melanoma. The material was CD8+ T cells from PBMCs, obtained at baseline or after one month of anti-PD-1 therapy (not recorded which). The chain joins TRBV27 to TRBJ2-1, with TRBD1 identical over 7 bases. The CDR3 nucleotides read TGTGCCAGCACCGAGGGGGCGTTAACCAATGAGCAGTTCTTC. This sequence encodes CASTEGALTNEQFF.